This T cell receptor beta chain comes out of a study of beta chain features in type 1 diabetes. Study-level information: No age, gender or cell yield differences were seen between patients and healthy donors.

For this clone: Antigen: not known.

Whole-study findings and limits: Reads derived from cDNA could over-represent cells showing high TCR expression.

CDR3 length: 14 amino acids. The germline gives CDR1 SGDLS, CDR2 YYNGEE. V gave up 3 bases and J gave up 4 bases; unmatched junction bases: 6. Expressed TCRB transcripts got sequenced, as all isolated RNA was reverse transcribed. Sequencing of naive, central memory and regulatory T cell samples gave an average of roughly 3.4 million reads. Sequenced by immunoSEQ multiplex PCR; TCRdb stores in-frame clones only, minus some. The repertoire has 450,000 or so clones, 10% to 12% of them found once; the top ten carry approximately 0.05%. Sequences were obtained from naive CD4+ T cells from blood. The chain employs TRBV9 and TRBJ2-7; 8 positions agree with TRBD1. This TCR was sampled from a woman under 30 in good health. The CDR3 reads CASSGGTGVYEQYF. CDR3 coding DNA: TGTGCCAGCAGCGGAGGGACAGGCGTATACGAGCAGTACTTC. Full variable domain (outside the CDR3, taken from reference TRBV9 and TRBJ2-7): DSGVTQTPKHLITATGQRVTLRCSPRSGDLSVYWYQQSLDQGLQFLIQYYNGEERAKGNILERFSAQQFPDLHSELNLSSLELGDSALYFCASSGGTGVYEQYFGPGTRLTVT.